Listed below are T cell receptor beta chains from one sample, sequenced in a study of CD8 T cells in ankylosing spondylitis. TCRdb re-called the 5' RACE reads through MiXCR, storing one row per CDR3 protein. The sample includes 85,000 to 100,000 distinct CDR3 sequences, almost 8.5% of them seen just once. Sample: blood, either unsorted or a sorted T cell fraction (not recorded which). The receptors come from a male donor with ankylosing spondylitis or in good health (not recorded which). Both conserved end residues are part of each CDR3. A D gene is named only where the DNA matches it firmly. Clone size is shown for a subset of rows, as once, few, many or a class of expanded clone.

V	D	size	J	DNA	CDR3
TRBV6-5	.	many	TRBJ2-6	TGTGCCAGCAGTTACTCGGGGGCCTTTGGGGCCAACGTCCTGACTTTC	CASSYSGAFGANVLTF
TRBV20-1	.	.	TRBJ2-7	TGCAGTGCTAGGGGGCCTGTCGGCGGATCCTACGAGCAGTACTTC	CSARGPVGGSYEQYF
TRBV29-1	.	.	TRBJ1-1	TGCAGCGGTGGACCGCAGAACACTGAAGCTTTCTTT	CSGGPQNTEAFF
TRBV5-1	.	many	TRBJ2-1	TGCGCCAGCAGTCCGGAGGGGGTTGCTACCTCCTACAATGAGCAGTTCTTC	CASSPEGVATSYNEQFF
TRBV15	.	many	TRBJ1-3	TGTGCCACCAGCAGAGACGTGCATTCCTCTGGAAACACCATATATTTT	CATSRDVHSSGNTIYF
TRBV12-3/TRBV12-4	.	many	TRBJ1-3	TGTGCCAGCGGCTTGAAAGGGGCGCGGCGAAACACCATATATTTT	CASGLKGARRNTIYF
TRBV7-3	TRBD1	.	TRBJ1-2	TGTGCCAGCAGCAAGCCCGGGACAGGAAAAGGCTACACCTTC	CASSKPGTGKGYTF
TRBV4-3	TRBD1	many	TRBJ1-2	TGCGCCAGCAGCAAGACGGGACAGGGGGTCGTCACCTTC	CASSKTGQGVVTF
TRBV29-1	TRBD2	many	TRBJ2-1	TGCAGCGTTGGCGGGAGATCTTACAATGAGCAGTTCTTC	CSVGGRSYNEQFF
TRBV7-6	.	many	TRBJ2-7	TGTGCCAGCAGCATAGGACCCGGGGACCCCACCTACGAGCAGTACTTC	CASSIGPGDPTYEQYF
TRBV7-9	TRBD1	many	TRBJ1-5	TGTGCCAGCAGCTTGTGGACAGGGCCTAGCAATCAGCCCCAGCATTTT	CASSLWTGPSNQPQHF
TRBV6-2/TRBV6-3	TRBD2	many	TRBJ2-5	TGTGCCAGCAACCCCTCCGGGACTACAGAGACCCAGTACTTC	CASNPSGTTETQYF
TRBV6-5	.	many	TRBJ2-5	TGTGCCAGCAGAAAACGGGACCCCGGTCAGGAGACCCAGTACTTC	CASRKRDPGQETQYF
TRBV5-4	TRBD1	many	TRBJ2-1	TGTGCCAGCAGCCAGGGACAGGGGGCGTACAATGAGCAGTTCTTC	CASSQGQGAYNEQFF
TRBV12-5	.	many	TRBJ1-2	TGTGCTAGTGCCTCCTCGGAGCTCTATGGCTACACCTTC	CASASSELYGYTF
TRBV6-2/TRBV6-3	.	many	TRBJ2-2	TGTGCCAGCAGTTACTCTGTTACGACCGGGGAGCTGTTTTTT	CASSYSVTTGELFF
TRBV10-3	TRBD2	many	TRBJ2-7	TGTGCCATCAGTGAGTTAAGGATGGGACTAGCGGTAGCTTCCGAGCAGTACTTC	CAISELRMGLAVASEQYF
TRBV3-1	.	many	TRBJ1-5	TGTGCCAGCAGCCAAGATCAGGAGGTTTGGAGGCCCCAGCATTTT	CASSQDQEVWRPQHF
TRBV20-1	.	few	TRBJ2-7	TGCTGTGCTAGAGATAGGCGGGGTCTTTCCTACGAGCAGTACTTC	CCARDRRGLSYEQYF
TRBV10-2	.	many	TRBJ2-3	TGCGCCAGCAGTGAGTTGGGCGCAGATACGCAGTATTTT	CASSELGADTQYF
TRBV10-3	.	many	TRBJ2-7	TGTGCCATCAGTGACGGGACCTACGAGCAGTACTTC	CAISDGTYEQYF
TRBV29-1	TRBD1	many	TRBJ2-5	TGCAGCGTTGAAGTGTGGGGGGGACAGGGACAAGAGACCCAGTACTTC	CSVEVWGGQGQETQYF
TRBV19	.	many	TRBJ1-5	TGTGCCAGTAGTATAGACTCCAACGGCAATCAGCCCCAGCATTTT	CASSIDSNGNQPQHF
TRBV12-3/TRBV12-4	.	many	TRBJ2-7	TGTGCCAGCAGTTTGGGGGCCCTCTCCTACGAGCAGTACTTC	CASSLGALSYEQYF